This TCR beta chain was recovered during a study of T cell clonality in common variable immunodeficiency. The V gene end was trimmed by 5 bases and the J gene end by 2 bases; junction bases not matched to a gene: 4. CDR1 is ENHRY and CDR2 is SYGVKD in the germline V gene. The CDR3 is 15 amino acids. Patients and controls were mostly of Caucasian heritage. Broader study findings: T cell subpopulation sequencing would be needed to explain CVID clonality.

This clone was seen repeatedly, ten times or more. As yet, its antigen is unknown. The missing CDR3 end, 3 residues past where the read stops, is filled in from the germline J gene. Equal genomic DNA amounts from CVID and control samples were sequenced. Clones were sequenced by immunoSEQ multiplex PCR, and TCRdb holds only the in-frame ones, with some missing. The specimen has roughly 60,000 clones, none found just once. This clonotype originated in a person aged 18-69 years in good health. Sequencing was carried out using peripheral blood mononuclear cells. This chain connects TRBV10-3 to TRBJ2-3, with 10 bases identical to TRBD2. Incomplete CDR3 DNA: TGTGCCATCAGTCGGACTAGCGGCTCCACAGATACG. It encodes CAISRTSGSTDT. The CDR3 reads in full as CAISRTSGSTDTQYF.